These 2 T cell receptor beta chains came from one sample sequenced in a study of blood T cell repertoires in COVID-19. The table came from immunoSEQ multiplex PCR; TCRdb's copy has only in-frame clones and leaves some out. The sample records roughly 290,000 clones, over 75% being singletons. The sequencing sample was made of peripheral blood. Every receptor here comes from a woman aged 25 to 39 with COVID-19, enrolled during active disease.

The chain uses TRBV9 and TRBJ1-1, with unresolved D. The CDR3 runs 13 residues. V lost 0 bases and J 4 bases, leaving 7 bases between the germline ends. Per germline, CDR1 SGDLS and CDR2 YYNGEE. The CDR3 loop reads CASSVAVGTEAFF. CDR3 sequence (DNA): TGTGCCAGCAGCGTAGCCGTCGGCACTGAAGCTTTCTTT.

This clone came up a few times. This chain joins TRBV30 and TRBJ1-2; D remains unclear. The CDR3 consists of 13 residues. The V gene lost 0 bases and the J gene lost 5 bases, with 10 bases spanning the gap. CDR1 and CDR2 (germline): GTSNPN, SVGIG (reference sequence). The CDR3 bases are TGTGCCTGGAGTGTACCGGCGCGGTATGGCTACACCTTC. Translation gives CAWSVPARYGYTF. Variable domain in full (rest from reference TRBV30 and TRBJ1-2): SQTIHQWPATLVQPVGSPLSLECTVEGTSNPNLYWYRQAAGRGLQLLFYSVGIGQISSEVPQNLSASRPQDRQFILSSKKLLLSDSGFYLCAWSVPARYGYTFGSGTRLTVV.